What follows are 32 T cell receptor beta chains derived from one specimen sequenced in a study of human T cells and chemical hapten exposure. The time point here: patch test 1, 2 weeks after DPC sensitization. Indicated treatment: therapeutic diphenylcyclopropenone sensitization with weekly scalp DPC. TCRdb passed the RACE reads through MiXCR, listing each CDR3 protein once. This table holds some 87,000 distinct CDR3 sequences, under 13% found once. Sequenced material: whole blood, taken in connection with sensitization to the hapten diphenylcyclopropenone (DPC). These receptors were taken from a woman aged 45-60 years with alopecia areata. Some clones in this sample may be carry-over from other donors' samples.

This sequence joins TRBV7-2 and TRBJ2-7, with 8 nucleotides matching TRBD2. The CDR3 length is 15 residues. The J segment lost 4 bases and the V segment lost 5 bases, leaving 10 bases of the junction unmatched. CDR1 SGHTA and CDR2 FQGNSA come from the germline V gene. The CDR3 spells CASSPTGGPLYEQYF. The CDR3 nucleotides read TGTGCCAGCAGCCCCACGGGAGGGCCCCTTTACGAGCAGTACTTC. Full variable domain (missing parts from reference TRBV7-2 and TRBJ2-7): GAGVSQSPSNKVTEKGKDVELRCDPISGHTALYWYRQSLGQGLEFLIYFQGNSAPDKSGLPSDRFSAERTGGSVSTLTIQRTQQEDSAVYLCASSPTGGPLYEQYFGPGTRLTVT.

The chain links TRBV7-8 to TRBJ2-3, with D perhaps TRBD1 or TRBD2 (6 bases each). The CDR3 sequence is 15 residues long. CDR1 is SGHVS and CDR2 is FQNEAQ in the germline V gene. V shed 7 bases and J shed 4 bases, with 18 bases lying between them. The CDR3 nucleotides read TGTGCCAGCAACCCCCGGAGGGGGATCGCAGATACGCAGTATTTT. Amino acids: CASNPRRGIADTQYF.

The V call is TRBV7-9, the J call TRBJ1-2, with unresolved D. The CDR3 is 11 amino acids. V lost 2 bases and J lost 6, with 4 bases in between. Germline CDR1 is SEHNR and CDR2 is FQNEAQ (reference sequence). CDR3 sequence: CASSLSHGYTF. CDR3 DNA: TGTGCCAGCAGCTTATCCCATGGCTACACCTTC.

The sample holds many counts of this clonotype. The gene calls are TRBV20-1 and TRBJ2-3; D may be TRBD2 (5 bases). The CDR3 totals 12 residues. Between the trimmed V and J ends, which lost 6 bases and 4 bases, there was a span of 11 bases. From germline, CDR1 is DFQATT and CDR2 SNEGSKA (reference sequence). The CDR3 nucleotides read TGCAGTGCCCTGCTAGCATCAGATACGCAGTATTTT. Its protein product is CSALLASDTQYF.

Many counts were recorded for this clonotype. The V call is TRBV5-1, the J call TRBJ1-1; D is perhaps TRBD1 (5 bases). V was trimmed by 0 bases and J by 6 bases, leaving 18 bases between them. The CDR3 loop spans 16 amino acids. Germline CDR1 and CDR2: SGHRS and YFSETQ. CDR3 bases: TGCGCCAGCAGCTTGGAGCCCGCGGGGGGGACTGCTGAAGCTTTCTTT. It yields the protein CASSLEPAGGTAEAFF.

The genes are TRBV9 and TRBJ1-6; TRBD1 aligns across 7 bases. Germline V lookup: CDR1 SGDLS, CDR2 YYNGEE. The CDR3 consists of 15 residues. The trim removed 3 bases at V and 2 bases at J, leaving 2 bases unmatched. The CDR3 is CASSGGTAYNSPLHF. CDR3 bases: TGTGCCAGCAGCGGGGGGACAGCCTATAATTCACCCCTCCACTTT.

The chain links TRBV2 to TRBJ2-1; the D gene is possibly TRBD1 (6 bases). Germline CDR1 and CDR2: SNHLY and FYNNEI. Trimming shortened V by 6 bases and J by 0 bases, and 12 bases separated the two germline ends. The CDR3 sequence is 15 residues long. The DNA for the CDR3 is TGTGCCAGCAGAAAACGGGACAACTCCTACAATGAGCAGTTCTTC. Translated, it gives CASRKRDNSYNEQFF.

This sequence joins TRBV7-2 and TRBJ2-2, with TRBD2 as a possible D gene (5 bases). The CDR3 runs 14 residues. Trimming removed 2 bases at V and 1 base at J, with 5 bases between. Germline assignment: CDR1 SGHTA and CDR2 FQGNSA. CDR3: CASSLSGNTGELFF. CDR3 nucleotide sequence: TGTGCCAGCAGCTTAAGCGGGAACACCGGGGAGCTGTTTTTT.

V and J are TRBV7-3 and TRBJ2-6; TRBD1 aligns across 10 bases. The V gene's germline CDR1 is SGHTA and CDR2 FQGTGA. V shed 3 bases, J shed 2 bases, and the junction held 7 bases outside the gene matches. The CDR3 runs to 18 residues. The CDR3 here is CASSLGQGRGPGANVLTF. CDR3 nucleotides: TGTGCCAGCAGCTTGGGACAGGGGCGCGGACCTGGGGCCAACGTCCTGACTTTC.

This chain links TRBV10-2 with TRBJ2-3, with 10 bases fitting TRBD1. The trim removed 6 bases at V and 4 bases at J, leaving 4 bases unmatched. Germline loops: CDR1 WSHSY, CDR2 SAAADI. This CDR3 has 14 amino acids. CDR3 sequence reads: CASSQTGGSDTQYF. As DNA, the CDR3 is TGCGCCAGCAGCCAGACAGGGGGCTCAGATACGCAGTATTTT.

Worth noting for this clonotype: One junction end disagrees with the germline gene, perhaps due to a read error. The chain uses TRBV7-7 and TRBJ1-1, with D unclear. Germline lookup yields CDR1 SSHAT and CDR2 FNYEAQ (reference sequence). The CDR3 runs to 13 residues. The CDR3 loop is CASSLAVGTEAFF. In DNA, the CDR3 is TGTGCTAGCAGCTTAGCGGTGGGAACTGAAGCTTTCTTT.

This clonotype was counted between two and nine times. This chain uses TRBV13 with TRBJ2-7, with D uncertain. Trimming pared 0 bases from V and 0 bases from J, leaving 6 bases between. This CDR3 has 14 amino acids. Germline CDR1 and CDR2: PRHDT and FYEKMQ (reference sequence). Written as DNA, the CDR3 is TGTGCCAGCAGCTTAGGCGCGGTCTCCTACGAGCAGTACTTC. Residues: CASSLGAVSYEQYF.

This clonotype has just a few counts. The chain couples TRBV5-5 to TRBJ2-7; no clear D gene. Trimming removed 4 bases from V and 2 bases from J, with 16 bases in between. Per the germline V gene, CDR1 is SGHKS and CDR2 is YYEKEE (reference sequence). The CDR3 sequence is 15 residues long. The CDR3 DNA reads as TGTGCCAGCAGCCACGACGGAGCTTCCCCCTACGAGCAGTACTTC. This translates into CASSHDGASPYEQYF. Together with reference TRBV5-5 and TRBJ2-7, the CDR3 gives the full variable domain: DAGVTQSPTHLIKTRGQQVTLRCSPISGHKSVSWYQQVLGQGPQFIFQYYEKEERGRGNFPDRFSARQFPNYSSELNVNALLLGDSALYLCASSHDGASPYEQYFGPGTRLTVT.

This chain uses TRBV2 with TRBJ2-7; D is unclear. V lost 8 bases and J 3 bases, leaving 14 bases between the germline ends. The CDR3 contains 13 residues. CDR1 and CDR2 (germline): SNHLY, FYNNEI. The CDR3 is CASGPVDLYEQYF. CDR3 nucleotides: TGTGCCAGCGGTCCTGTAGATCTCTACGAGCAGTACTTC.

This clonotype was counted only a few times. V and J are TRBV6-6 and TRBJ2-3; 11 bases agree with TRBD2. This CDR3 contains 16 residues. V trimming: 8 bases; J trimming: 3 bases; junction bases outside the gene matches: 10. CDR1 and CDR2 from the germline V gene are MNHNY and SVGAGI (reference sequence). CDR3 nucleotides: TGTGCCAGCGGCAGGCTAGCGGGAGGCGGGACAGATACGCAGTATTTT. This sequence encodes CASGRLAGGGTDTQYF.

A few counts support this clonotype. The chain combines TRBV24-1 with TRBJ2-2; no reliable D call. Germline V gene lookup returns CDR1 KGHDR and CDR2 SFDVKD. The CDR3 consists of 13 residues. The V end lost 6 bases, the J end lost 5 bases, and 9 bases lay between the germline ends. The CDR3 region is CATSPTQTGELFF. In nucleotides, the CDR3 is TGTGCCACCAGTCCCACACAAACCGGGGAGCTGTTTTTT.

This clonotype was detected ten times or more. The CDR3 region has the DNA TGCAGCGCTAAGGACACGTACGAGCAGTACTTC. Its translation is CSAKDTYEQYF. This chain uses TRBV29-1 with TRBJ2-7, with a weak D call TRBD1 (5 bases). This CDR3 comprises 11 residues. Germline V lookup: CDR1 SQVTM, CDR2 ANQGSEA. Trimming removed 7 bases from V and 4 bases from J, with 11 bases in between.

V and J are TRBV11-2 and TRBJ2-3; D possibly corresponds to TRBD2 (6 bases). Germline V lookup: CDR1 SGHAT, CDR2 FQNNGV. The CDR3 consists of 15 residues. Trimming shortened V by 4 bases and J by 2 bases, and 13 bases separated the two germline ends. The CDR3 protein is CASSYIGGSTDTQYF. The DNA of the CDR3 is TGTGCCAGCAGCTATATCGGGGGTTCCACAGATACGCAGTATTTT.

In the case of this clonotype: A read error is possible here, since a much larger clone lies one base away. The chain employs TRBV29-1 and TRBJ2-1; no definite D call. The CDR3 is made up of 16 amino acids. Germline assignment: CDR1 SQVTM and CDR2 ANQGSEA. The CDR3 region is CSVEPFTRPTHNEQLF. CDR3 nucleotides: TGCAGCGTTGAACCCTTCACCCGACCAACCCACAATGAGCAGTTATTC.

Of note for this clonotype: The junction does not match germline at one end; this may be a read error. The J gene is TRBJ1-1, the V gene TRBV3-1; 8 bases fit TRBD1. In germline, CDR1 is LGHDT, CDR2 YNNKEL (reference sequence). The CDR3 runs to 13 residues. This CDR3 is CVSSLWTGTEAFF. CDR3 nucleotides: TGTGTCAGCAGCCTATGGACAGGGACTGAAGCTTTCTTT.

In this sample, this clonotype turned up many times. J is TRBJ1-1 and V is TRBV28; TRBD1 matches 11 bases. Trimming took 4 bases from V and 5 from J; bases not matched to a gene: 9. This CDR3 is built from 16 residues. In germline, CDR1 is MDHEN, CDR2 SYDVKM. The DNA for the CDR3 is TGTGCCAGCAGTTCCCCCTTGGGACAGGGGGGGACTGAAGCTTTCTTT. Its protein product is CASSSPLGQGGTEAFF.

This clonotype came up a few times. This sequence joins TRBV3-1 and TRBJ2-5; tentative D call: TRBD2 (6 bases). The CDR3 is made up of 14 amino acids. Per germline, CDR1 LGHDT and CDR2 YNNKEL (reference sequence). Trimming left V 4 bases short and J 3 bases short, with 12 bases between. The CDR3 sequence is CASSRPGAKETQYF. As DNA, the CDR3 is TGTGCCAGCAGCCGACCGGGAGCTAAAGAGACCCAGTACTTC.

This clonotype occurred a few times. In DNA, the CDR3 is TGCAGCGTCTTGACAGGGGGCGCGGTTGAAGCTTTCTTT. This gives the protein CSVLTGGAVEAFF. V is TRBV29-1 and J is TRBJ1-1; 10 positions match TRBD1. Germline CDR1 reads SQVTM; CDR2 reads ANQGSEA. CDR3 length equals 13 residues. J was trimmed by 7 bases and V by 6 bases; bases with no gene match: 8.

V gene TRBV7-6 combines with J gene TRBJ2-2; 7 bases align to TRBD2. The germline V gene has CDR1 SGHVS and CDR2 FNYEAQ. The CDR3 has 15 residues. With 3 bases clipped from V and 0 bases from J, the junction kept 1 base outside the gene matches. CDR3 DNA sequence: TGTGCCAGCAGCTTTGGACTAGCGAACACCGGGGAGCTGTTTTTT. Its translation: CASSFGLANTGELFF.

This clonotype was counted ten times or more. The chain employs TRBV3-1 and TRBJ2-7; 8 nucleotides align to TRBD2. Germline values: CDR1 LGHDT, CDR2 YNNKEL (reference sequence). V gave up 6 bases and J gave up 7 bases; unmatched junction bases: 2. This CDR3 comprises 11 residues. CDR3 loop: CASSRGGEQYF. CDR3 DNA sequence: TGTGCCAGCAGTCGCGGGGGGGAGCAGTACTTC.

The sample holds a few counts of this clonotype. The CDR3 sequence: CSAPGTTGNEQFF. The CDR3 region has the DNA TGCAGCGCCCCGGGGACTACTGGCAATGAGCAGTTCTTC. The V and J genes are TRBV29-1 and TRBJ2-1; 7 positions match TRBD2. The CDR3 consists of 13 residues. Germline CDR1 SQVTM, CDR2 ANQGSEA. Trimming took 7 bases from V and 6 from J; bases not matched to a gene: 9.

This rearrangement joins TRBV5-6 to TRBJ2-5; D is possibly TRBD1 or TRBD2 (5 bases each). The germline V gene has CDR1 SGHDT and CDR2 YYEEEE. Trimming cost V 1 base and J 1 base, with 11 bases left between them. This CDR3 has 15 residues. DNA of the CDR3: TGTGCCAGCAGCTTGCCCGGGACGACCCAAGAGACCCAGTACTTC. Protein: CASSLPGTTQETQYF. Full variable domain (remainder filled in from reference TRBV5-6 and TRBJ2-5): DAGVTQSPTHLIKTRGQQVTLRCSPKSGHDTVSWYQQALGQGPQFIFQYYEEEERQRGNFPDRFSGHQFPNYSSELNVNALLLGDSALYLCASSLPGTTQETQYFGPGTRLLVL.

This chain joins TRBV20-1 and TRBJ2-7, with 9 bases identical to TRBD1. CDR1 DFQATT and CDR2 SNEGSKA come from the germline V gene (reference sequence). Trimming removed 4 bases from V and 1 base from J; junction bases left unmatched: 5. CDR3 length: 14 residues. The DNA of the CDR3 is TGCAGTGCTATATGGGACAGGGATTCCTACGAGCAGTACTTC. Translated, it gives CSAIWDRDSYEQYF.

This clonotype came up many times. The V call is TRBV11-2, the J call TRBJ2-5; D not resolved. The CDR3 runs 11 residues. V lost 5 bases to trimming and J lost 5 bases, with 6 bases between them. Germline V gene data show CDR1 as SGHAT and CDR2 as FQNNGV. The CDR3, as DNA: TGTGCCAGCAGCCCGCACGAGACCCAGTACTTC. It yields the protein CASSPHETQYF.

This clonotype was counted a few times. The chain combines TRBV7-9 with TRBJ2-7; D is undetermined. The germline V gene encodes CDR1 SEHNR and CDR2 FQNEAQ (reference sequence). This CDR3 region has 13 residues. Deletions cut 2 bases from V and 2 bases from J, with 7 bases between. CDR3: CASSLLPPYEQYF. Here the CDR3 DNA reads TGTGCCAGCAGCTTATTACCCCCCTACGAGCAGTACTTC.

In this sample, this clonotype turned up a few times. V usage is TRBV29-1 and J usage is TRBJ2-1, with D possibly called TRBD1 or TRBD2 (5 bases each). Germline loops: CDR1 SQVTM, CDR2 ANQGSEA. With 6 bases removed from V and 0 bases from J, the gap between germline ends came to 12 bases. The CDR3 consists of 14 residues. CDR3 loop: CSVTGRVSYNEQFF. The CDR3, as DNA: TGCAGCGTAACGGGGCGGGTCTCCTACAATGAGCAGTTCTTC.

This chain uses TRBV6-6 with TRBJ2-4; TRBD2 matches at 11 bases. With 5 bases clipped from V and 6 bases from J, the junction kept 9 bases outside the gene matches. Germline V gene sequence: CDR1 MNHNY, CDR2 SVGAGI (reference sequence). This CDR3 has 16 residues. CDR3 in amino acids: CASSLSGRALGNIQYF. CDR3 bases: TGTGCCAGCAGTCTTAGCGGGAGGGCCCTCGGAAACATTCAGTACTTC.